Sequencing of this TCR beta chain was carried out in a study of tumor-infiltrating lymphocytes in localized non-small cell lung cancer. Study background: The cohort mixed smokers and never-smokers, several histologies, and some post-neoadjuvant-chemotherapy samples. Study results and limitations: TCR sequencing covered a subset of patients with enough tissue. TCRbeta sequencing showed higher T cell infiltration in tumors than uninvolved lung. Each assay used a separate piece of the same tissue.

Produced via immunoSEQ multiplex PCR; TCRdb's table is partial and in-frame only. This repertoire shows about 6,400 clones, 70% to 80% found once; its top ten account for over 5%. As regards this clone: What it binds is unknown.

Germline values: CDR1 SNHLY, CDR2 FYNNEI. This CDR3 has 15 amino acids. Trimming took 6 bases from V and 6 from J; bases not matched to a gene: 5. Sequenced material: uninvolved lung tissue not adjacent to the tumor. The genes are TRBV2 and TRBJ1-6; 10 bases are a match to TRBD1. This sequence originates from a human donor with non-small cell lung cancer. Here the CDR3 reads CASRLRDRGNSPLHF. The CDR3 nucleotides read TGTGCCAGCAGGCTCCGGGACAGGGGTAATTCACCCCTCCACTTT.